Each of the 3 T cell receptor beta chains below was sequenced from the same sample in a study of vaccination effects on CD4 cells after COVID-19. Assay used: immunoSEQ multiplex PCR; TCRdb lists only in-frame clones, some missing. The table includes approximately 37,000 clones, roughly 74% detected once. With nine to eleven days of culture completed, CD4+ T cells were isolated. These TCRs' antigens remain unknown. The sequencing here drew on CD4+ T cells from PBMCs cultured without peptide, taken before COVID-19 vaccination. Every receptor here comes from a human donor who received a COVID-19 vaccine.

The chain combines TRBV27 with TRBJ2-1; 9 bases are shared with TRBD2. Germline trimming cut 6 bases from V and 6 bases from J; bases unmatched to any gene: 3. This CDR3 comprises 13 residues. Germline values: CDR1 MNHEY, CDR2 SMNVEV (reference sequence). The CDR3 region has the DNA TGTGCCAGCAGCCGAGCGGGAGGCAATGAGCAGTTCTTC. Amino acid sequence: CASSRAGGNEQFF.

The rearrangement uses TRBV6-2 or TRBV6-3 and TRBJ1-5, with a tentative D call TRBD1 (5 bases). This CDR3 has 15 residues. Trimming took off 4 bases at V and 5 bases at J, with 15 bases between the two ends. The germline CDR1 and CDR2 sequences are MNHEY and SVGEGT. The CDR3 is CASSLVPGIHQPQHF. Here the CDR3 DNA reads TGTGCCAGCAGTTTAGTTCCAGGGATTCATCAGCCCCAGCATTTT.

The chain is built from TRBV9 and TRBJ1-2; D not resolved. Germline CDR1 reads SGDLS; CDR2 reads YYNGEE. The CDR3 contains 13 residues. V was trimmed by 7 bases and J by 0 bases, leaving 10 bases between them. The CDR3 region has the DNA TGTGCCAGCCGAGCCACAGCTAACTATGGCTACACCTTC. Its translation: CASRATANYGYTF. Complete variable domain (other parts from reference TRBV9 and TRBJ1-2): DSGVTQTPKHLITATGQRVTLRCSPRSGDLSVYWYQQSLDQGLQFLIQYYNGEERAKGNILERFSAQQFPDLHSELNLSSLELGDSALYFCASRATANYGYTFGSGTRLTVV.